The next 18 T cell receptor beta chains were all read from a single sample in a study of T cell repertoires in breast cancer. The expanded emulsion RT-PCR method captured paired alpha and beta chains from CD8+ T cells. During the second nested PCR, blocking oligonucleotides suppressed genes that were not paired. From the emulsion pairing reads, TCRdb called clonotypes with MiXCR, one entry per CDR3 protein. Among some 37,000 distinct CDR3 sequences listed, about 48% were seen once. The sequencing input was CD8+ T cells. The receptors were gathered from a pool of human donors with breast cancer or a healthy control (not recorded which).

The J gene is TRBJ1-2, the V gene TRBV6-5, with D perhaps TRBD1 (5 bases). This CDR3 spans 15 amino acids. V gave up 2 bases and J gave up 0 bases, with 10 bases separating them. Germline CDR1 is MNHEY and CDR2 is SVGAGI. CDR3 sequence reads: CASSYDSLANYGYTF. In DNA, the CDR3 is TGTGCCAGCAGTTACGACAGTCTTGCTAACTATGGCTACACCTTC.

This clonotype has only a few counts. This rearrangement joins TRBV20-1 to TRBJ2-1; D unclear. This CDR3 is 11 amino acids long. Per the germline V gene, CDR1 is DFQATT and CDR2 is SNEGSKA (reference sequence). Trimming removed 6 bases at V and 6 bases at J, with 9 bases between. As DNA, the CDR3 is TGCAGTGCCTTGTCGGGCAATGAGCAGTTCTTC. This translates into CSALSGNEQFF.

This clonotype has a handful of counts. The chain recombines TRBV6-6 with TRBJ1-2, with a weak D call TRBD1 (6 bases). From germline, CDR1 is MNHNY and CDR2 SVGAGI (reference sequence). The CDR3 sequence is 15 residues long. V lost 2 bases and J 6 bases, leaving 16 bases between the germline ends. CDR3 region: CASSYAAGQGHGYTF. The DNA for the CDR3 is TGTGCCAGCAGTTACGCGGCGGGACAAGGGCATGGCTACACCTTC.

This clonotype appeared many times. The chain couples TRBV4-2 to TRBJ2-1, with TRBD2 matching over 12 bases. The germline V gene encodes CDR1 LGHNA and CDR2 YNFKEQ. This CDR3 has 16 amino acids. Unmatched junction bases numbered 12, after V lost 5 bases and J lost 10 bases. CDR3 in amino acids: CASSSRASGGANEQFF. The CDR3 nucleotides read TGTGCCAGCAGCTCACGAGCTAGCGGGGGGGCGAACGAGCAGTTCTTC.

This clonotype has more than one count but fewer than ten. This rearrangement joins TRBV5-1 to TRBJ2-7; 7 positions agree with TRBD2. The CDR3 covers 14 residues. The V segment lost 0 bases and the J segment 5 bases; nucleotides outside the gene matches: 5. The germline V gene has CDR1 SGHRS and CDR2 YFSETQ. The CDR3 sequence: CASSLVAGSDEQYF. DNA for the CDR3: TGCGCCAGCAGCTTGGTAGCGGGTAGCGACGAGCAGTACTTC.

The gene calls are TRBV9 and TRBJ2-3; weak D call: TRBD2 (6 bases). The V end was cut by 1 base, the J end by 4 bases, with 13 bases between. Germline lookup yields CDR1 SGDLS and CDR2 YYNGEE. The CDR3 length is 15 residues. The chain's CDR3 is CASSVTGAFADTQYF. CDR3 DNA sequence: TGTGCCAGCAGCGTAACGGGAGCATTTGCAGATACGCAGTATTTT.

This clonotype was recorded a few times. The gene calls are TRBV20-1 and TRBJ2-1; 10 bases line up with TRBD2. This CDR3 has 16 amino acids. Per germline, CDR1 DFQATT and CDR2 SNEGSKA (reference sequence). Germline trimming cut 0 bases from V and 4 bases from J; bases unmatched to any gene: 6. The CDR3: CSARDTSGREYNEQFF. In nucleotides, the CDR3 is TGCAGTGCTAGAGATACAAGCGGGAGGGAGTACAATGAGCAGTTCTTC.

The genes are TRBV30 and TRBJ2-3, with no clear D. Trimming left V 4 bases short and J 6 bases short, with 8 bases between. The germline CDR1 and CDR2 sequences are GTSNPN and SVGIG (reference sequence). The CDR3 runs 11 residues. This chain's CDR3 is CAWTTFDTQYF. CDR3 in DNA: TGTGCCTGGACTACGTTTGATACGCAGTATTTT.

This clonotype was detected only once. The rearrangement uses TRBV12-3 or TRBV12-4 and TRBJ2-7, with D unclear. The V end was cut by 6 bases, the J end by 3 bases, with 15 bases between. CDR3 length: 14 amino acids. The chain's CDR3 is CASSPGDLLYEQYF. Written as DNA, the CDR3 is TGTGCCAGCAGCCCGGGTGACTTGCTCTACGAGCAGTACTTC.

This rearrangement joins TRBV12-3 or TRBV12-4 to TRBJ1-4; the D gene is possibly TRBD1 (5 bases). The CDR3 sequence is 13 residues long. V was shortened by 5 bases and J by 7 bases, with 11 bases between the two germline ends. CDR3 nucleotides: TGTGCCAGCAGTGGGCAGGGTCTTGAAAAACTGTTTTTT. Protein: CASSGQGLEKLFF.

This clonotype was recorded a few times. The DNA for the CDR3 is TGTGCCATACGGGGGCCAGCGAACCTAAGGGAGACCCAGTACTTC. Encoded protein: CAIRGPANLRETQYF. This chain uses TRBV28 with TRBJ2-5; the D gene could be TRBD1 or TRBD2 (6 bases each). The V end was cut by 10 bases, the J end by 5 bases, with 23 bases between. CDR1 is MDHEN, CDR2 SYDVKM, per germline. There are 15 residues in the CDR3.

There are many counts of this clonotype. The chain carries TRBV7-3 and TRBJ1-2, with D possibly TRBD1 on 5 matching bases. V was shortened by 1 base and J by 4 bases, with 7 bases between the two germline ends. The CDR3 covers 13 residues. In germline, CDR1 is SGHTA, CDR2 FQGTGA. Here the CDR3 DNA reads TGTGCCAGCAGCTTAAACGGGGGCTATGGCTACACCTTC. This gives the protein CASSLNGGYGYTF.

This chain uses TRBV5-1 with TRBJ2-6; maybe TRBD2 (5 bases). Germline CDR1 reads SGHRS; CDR2 reads YFSETQ. V lost 3 bases, J lost 10 bases, and 11 bases lay in between. The CDR3 extends over 13 amino acids. The CDR3 nucleotides are TGCGCCAGCAGCTCCGGAGGTGGGAACGTCCTGACTTTC. It encodes CASSSGGGNVLTF.

Remarks on this clonotype: The junction shows a germline mismatch at one end, possibly a read error. The chain joins TRBV6-2 or TRBV6-3 to TRBJ2-2; maybe TRBD2 (6 bases). This CDR3 is built from 14 residues. Looked up from germline, CDR1 is MNHEY and CDR2 is SVGEGT. The CDR3 is CASTTNGEAGKLFF. DNA of the CDR3: TGTGCCAGCACCACCAACGGGGAGGCCGGGAAGCTGTTTTTT.

The V and J genes are TRBV7-2 and TRBJ1-5, with 7 bases identical to TRBD1. J was trimmed by 5 bases and V by 5 bases; bases with no gene match: 9. Germline V gives CDR1 SGHTA, CDR2 FQGNSA. This CDR3 is 15 amino acids long. CDR3 sequence reads: CASSPRDSPDQPQHF. For the CDR3, the DNA is TGTGCCAGCAGCCCCAGGGACAGCCCAGATCAGCCCCAGCATTTT.

As for this clonotype: An end of the junction does not agree with germline; a read error may underlie this. This chain joins TRBV4-2 and TRBJ2-1; 10 nucleotides agree with TRBD2. CDR1 and CDR2 (germline): LGHNA, YNFKEQ. The CDR3 covers 18 residues. In nucleotides, the CDR3 is TGTGCCGGCAGCCAAGATACAGCGGGGGGGCTTTCGTACAATGAGCAGTTCTTC. Residues: CAGSQDTAGGLSYNEQFF.

With respect to this clonotype: A read error is possible here, since a much larger clone lies one base away. The V and J genes are TRBV6-4 and TRBJ2-3, with TRBD2 matching over 7 bases. There are 14 residues in the CDR3. Germline values: CDR1 MRHNA, CDR2 SNTAGT. The CDR3 bases are TGTGCCGGCAGTGCCGCGGGAGTGTCAGATACGCAGTATTTT. It encodes CAGSAAGVSDTQYF.

This clonotype was seen only a few times. The CDR3 region is CASNSRQVKGDTQYF. The CDR3 DNA reads as TGTGCCAGCAACTCCAGACAGGTCAAGGGAGATACGCAGTATTTT. The chain combines TRBV6-6 with TRBJ2-3, with D possibly matching TRBD1 (6 bases). V lost 7 bases and J 5 bases, leaving 19 bases between the germline ends. The CDR3 loop spans 15 amino acids. Germline assignment: CDR1 MNHNY and CDR2 SVGAGI (reference sequence).